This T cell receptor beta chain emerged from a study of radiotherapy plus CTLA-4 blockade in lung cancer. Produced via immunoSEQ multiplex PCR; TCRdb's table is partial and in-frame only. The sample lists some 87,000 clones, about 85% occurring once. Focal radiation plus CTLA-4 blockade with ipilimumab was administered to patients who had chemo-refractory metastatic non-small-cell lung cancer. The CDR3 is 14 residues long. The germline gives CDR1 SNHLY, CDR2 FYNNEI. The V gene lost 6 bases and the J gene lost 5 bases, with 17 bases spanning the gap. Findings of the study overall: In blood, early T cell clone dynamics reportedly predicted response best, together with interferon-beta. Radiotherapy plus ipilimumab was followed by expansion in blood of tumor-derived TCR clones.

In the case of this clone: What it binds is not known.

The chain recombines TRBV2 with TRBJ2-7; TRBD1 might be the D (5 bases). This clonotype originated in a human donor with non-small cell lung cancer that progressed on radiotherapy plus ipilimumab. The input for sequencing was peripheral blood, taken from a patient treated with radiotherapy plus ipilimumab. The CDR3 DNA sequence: TGTGCCAGCAGATTAACAGGCGGTACAGACGAGCAGTACTTC. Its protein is CASRLTGGTDEQYF. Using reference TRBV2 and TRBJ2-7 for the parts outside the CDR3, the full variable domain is EPEVTQTPSHQVTQMGQEVILRCVPISNHLYFYWYRQILGQKVEFLVSFYNNEISEKSEIFDDQFSVERPDGSNFTLKIRSTKLEDSAMYFCASRLTGGTDEQYFGPGTRLTVT.